The TCR beta chain under discussion was sequenced for a study of shared clonotypes between healthy human individuals. Sequenced by immunoSEQ multiplex PCR; TCRdb stores in-frame clones only, minus some. Of roughly 2.2 million clones in the sample, 85% to 95% were seen once. Germline lookup yields CDR1 LNHDA and CDR2 SQIVND (reference sequence). The trim removed 5 bases at V and 6 bases at J, leaving 6 bases unmatched. The CDR3 length is 13 residues. The chain carries TRBV19 and TRBJ1-2; 7 nucleotides match TRBD1. The specimen was naive CD4+ T cells from PBMCs. As for subset: CD45RA+ positively selected. The sequence was collected from a man aged 18 to 30 in good health. Some clones in this sample may be carry-over from other donors' samples. CDR3 DNA: TGTGCCAGTAGTGACAGGGAAAGGGATGGCTACACCTTC. It codes for CASSDRERDGYTF.